This is a list of T cell receptor beta chains from one sample in a study of blood T cell repertoires in COVID-19. Repertoires were generated with immunoSEQ multiplex PCR, while TCRdb's copy carries only in-frame clones and drops some. The table has 130,000 to 150,000 clones, around 83% seen once. What was sequenced was PBMCs or T cells enriched from blood (not recorded which). The receptors here all came from a woman between 45 and 60 years old who had been exposed to COVID-19. Each CDR3 is given with its conserved first and last residue. The D gene is left open where the match is weak. A clone size is listed for some rows: how often the clone was seen (once, few, many), or a class if it is expanded.

TGTGCCAGAAGCTCTGTAGAGAAGCAGTACTTC	CARSSVEKQYF	TRBV7-5	TRBJ2-7	once	.
TGCAGCGTCTGGGCCCTTGCCACGGTGAGCCACAATGAGCAGTTCTTC	CSVWALATVSHNEQFF	TRBV29-1	TRBJ2-1	.	.
TGCGCCAGCAGCCCAGGGACTAGCGGGAGAAGGTCCGGGGAGCTGTTTTTT	CASSPGTSGRRSGELFF	TRBV5-1	TRBJ2-2	.	TRBD2
TGTGCCAGCAGCTTGGACTCTACCCAGTACTTC	CASSLDSTQYF	TRBV5-4	TRBJ2-5	.	.
TGCGCCAGCAGCCAAAACCAGGGGGCCTACAATGAGCAGTTCTTC	CASSQNQGAYNEQFF	TRBV4-3	TRBJ2-1	.	TRBD1
TGTGCCAGCAGCGGGACAGGTCTGAACACTGAAGCTTTCTTT	CASSGTGLNTEAFF	TRBV9	TRBJ1-1	.	TRBD1
TGTGCCTGGAGTGGGCAGGGGGCCGTGTATATCTTGAACTATAATTCACCCCTCCACTTT	CAWSGQGAVYILNYNSPLHF	TRBV30	TRBJ1-6	few	TRBD1
TGTGCCAGCAGCGGGGACAGGGGGCGCCTAGATACGCAGTATTTT	CASSGDRGRLDTQYF	TRBV5-5	TRBJ2-3	.	TRBD1
TGTGCCAGCAGCTTAGGGACTAGCGGTCGGGAGCTGTTTTTT	CASSLGTSGRELFF	TRBV7-3	TRBJ2-2	.	TRBD2
TGTGCCAGCAGCTTAGATTCCCTGAATGAGCAGTTCTTC	CASSLDSLNEQFF	TRBV11-3	TRBJ2-1	few	.
TGTGCCAGCAGCCAAAGAGGACAGGGGGCCAGCACCGGGGAGCTGTTTTTT	CASSQRGQGASTGELFF	TRBV3-1/TRBV3-2	TRBJ2-2	.	TRBD1
TGTGCCAGCAGCCAACGCACTAGCGGGGGGGGTGAGCAGTACTTC	CASSQRTSGGGEQYF	TRBV4-2	TRBJ2-7	.	TRBD2
TGCAGCGTTGAGGCGGGGCGGGGCGGCTACACCTTC	CSVEAGRGGYTF	TRBV29-1	TRBJ1-2	many	.
TGTGCCAGTAGTATCAAGCGGGGGCGCACAGATACGCAGTATTTT	CASSIKRGRTDTQYF	TRBV19	TRBJ2-3	.	TRBD2
TGTGCCAGCAGCTTAGCCCAGGGGGCCAAAAACATTCAGTACTTC	CASSLAQGAKNIQYF	TRBV7-9	TRBJ2-4	.	.
TGTGCCACCGGAGAGGGGACAGGGGGCTTCTATGGCTACACCTTC	CATGEGTGGFYGYTF	TRBV28	TRBJ1-2	.	TRBD1
TGTGCCAGCAGTTACTCCGGGACAGGGGGCTCCTATAATTCACCCCTCCACTTT	CASSYSGTGGSYNSPLHF	TRBV6-2/TRBV6-3	TRBJ1-6	once	TRBD1
TGCGCCAGCAGTGAGAGTCAGACTAATGAAAAACTGTTTTTT	CASSESQTNEKLFF	TRBV10-1	TRBJ1-4	once	.
TGTGCCAGCAGTAACGGGGACAGGGGGACCACCGGGGAGCTGTTTTTT	CASSNGDRGTTGELFF	TRBV6-4	TRBJ2-2	.	TRBD1
TGTGCCAGCAGCCCAACACCACAGGGGGTCGGGGCCAACGTCCTGACTTTC	CASSPTPQGVGANVLTF	TRBV5-5	TRBJ2-6	.	TRBD1
TGTGCCAGCAGCGTAGGAGGGGGACAGGGGAACACCGGGGAGCTGTTTTTT	CASSVGGGQGNTGELFF	TRBV9	TRBJ2-2	few	TRBD1
TGTGCCAGCAGCCCCTTTGGGGGGGCAGAGACCCAGTACTTC	CASSPFGGAETQYF	TRBV7-2	TRBJ2-5	.	.
TGCGCCAGCAGTGAGGGGATCGGGGGGACAGATACGCAGTATTTT	CASSEGIGGTDTQYF	TRBV10-1	TRBJ2-3	.	TRBD2
TGTGCCAGCAGCGTAGGGGGACAGGGATCCGAGCAGTACTTC	CASSVGGQGSEQYF	TRBV9	TRBJ2-7	.	TRBD1
TGTGCCAGCAGTCAACTCGAGGTTAGCGGGGCTCAGTTCTTC	CASSQLEVSGAQFF	TRBV6-2/TRBV6-3	TRBJ2-1	.	TRBD2
TGTGCCAGCAGCTTGGGGAGCTCCTATAATTCACCCCTCCACTTT	CASSLGSSYNSPLHF	TRBV13	TRBJ1-6	few	.
TGTGCCAGCAGCTCTCCGCGACAGGGGGCAGAGGTCTATGGCTACACCTTC	CASSSPRQGAEVYGYTF	TRBV5-4	TRBJ1-2	.	TRBD1
TGTGCCAGCAGCCCCTACCGGGCGGGGGGCGTAGGCGGGGAGCTGTTTTTT	CASSPYRAGGVGGELFF	TRBV7-3	TRBJ2-2	.	TRBD2
TGTGCCAGCAGCACGGGACAGGGAGCGATCTACGAGCAGTACTTC	CASSTGQGAIYEQYF	TRBV7-2	TRBJ2-7	once	TRBD1
TGTGCTAGTGGTTTCGCCTGGGGCCATGGCTACACCTTC	CASGFAWGHGYTF	TRBV12-5	TRBJ1-2	.	.
TGTGCCATCAGTGCCCTGAGGGCGGGGGATGACACTGAAGCTTTCTTT	CAISALRAGDDTEAFF	TRBV10-3	TRBJ1-1	.	.
TGTGCCAGCAGCTTACAGGGGGCACCTAACTATGGCTACACCTTC	CASSLQGAPNYGYTF	TRBV7-2	TRBJ1-2	.	TRBD1
TGTGCCAGCAGCCTAGACAGGGATGGCTACACCTTC	CASSLDRDGYTF	TRBV12-3/TRBV12-4	TRBJ1-2	.	TRBD1
TGTGCCAGCTCACCTGATCAGGGGATGACCATCTACACCTTC	CASSPDQGMTIYTF	TRBV18	TRBJ1-2	.	.
TGTGCCAGCAGCTTACCTGTGCTAGCGGGCTTCCAAGAGACCCAGTACTTC	CASSLPVLAGFQETQYF	TRBV7-2	TRBJ2-5	.	TRBD2
TGTGCCAGCAGTGCGACAGGGATAAACGAGCAGTACTTC	CASSATGINEQYF	TRBV27	TRBJ2-7	.	TRBD1
TGCGCCAGCTGGTCGGGGACTAGCGGTTATGATACGCAGTATTTT	CASWSGTSGYDTQYF	TRBV5-1	TRBJ2-3	.	TRBD2
TGCGCCAGCAGCCAAGATCCCAGTGACCTAGCGGGGGCTCCCGGTACCGGGGAGCTGTTTTTT	CASSQDPSDLAGAPGTGELFF	TRBV4-3	TRBJ2-2	few	TRBD2
TGTGCCAGCAGCCCTAACACAGATACGCAGTATTTT	CASSPNTDTQYF	TRBV9	TRBJ2-3	.	.
TGCGCCAGCAGCTTGAATGAGGCTATCCTCGAGCAGTACTTC	CASSLNEAILEQYF	TRBV5-1	TRBJ2-7	.	.
TGTGCCAGCAGCGTAGCCCGGGGTGGGGACACCGGGGAGCTGTTTTTT	CASSVARGGDTGELFF	TRBV9	TRBJ2-2	.	.
TGTGCCAGCAGTGACGTCGGGAATAGCAATCAGCCCCAGCATTTT	CASSDVGNSNQPQHF	TRBV2	TRBJ1-5	few	.
TGTGCCAGCAGCCCTTTGGGCGGGAGCTCTGGAAACACCATATATTTT	CASSPLGGSSGNTIYF	TRBV5-6	TRBJ1-3	.	.
TGTGCCAGCAGTTTACTAGCGGGGCCGGGGAATGAGCAGTTCTTC	CASSLLAGPGNEQFF	TRBV28	TRBJ2-1	.	TRBD2
TGTGCCAGCAGCCGGAGCAGTAGCTCCTACAATGAGCAGTTCTTC	CASSRSSSSYNEQFF	TRBV3-1/TRBV3-2	TRBJ2-1	.	.
TGCAGCGTTGAGGGACAGGGGACCTTCAAAGCTTTCTTT	CSVEGQGTFKAFF	TRBV29-1	TRBJ1-1	.	TRBD1
TGTGCCAGCAGCCGGAGAAGCCCTCGGTGGGTAGCGGGTGACGAGCAGTACTTC	CASSRRSPRWVAGDEQYF	TRBV5-6	TRBJ2-7	.	TRBD2
TGCGCCAGCAGCTCGACCACAGGGGGCACTGAAGCTTTCTTT	CASSSTTGGTEAFF	TRBV5-1	TRBJ1-1	once	TRBD1
TGTGCCAGCAGCCAAGTCCGGACAGGGGTTAGAGGAAACACCATATATTTT	CASSQVRTGVRGNTIYF	TRBV3-1/TRBV3-2	TRBJ1-3	once	TRBD1
TGCGCCAGCAGCACACGGGGGGGCACTGAAGCTTTCTTT	CASSTRGGTEAFF	TRBV5-1	TRBJ1-1	.	.
TGTGCCAGCAGCCAAGAAGTGCGTCTAGTCCTAGATACGCAGTATTTT	CASSQEVRLVLDTQYF	TRBV4-2	TRBJ2-3	.	.
TGTGCCAGCAGCCAAGGGACAGCGGGGGAACGATATACGCAGTATTTT	CASSQGTAGERYTQYF	TRBV14	TRBJ2-3	.	TRBD2
TGTGCCAGCAGTGAAGGGCGGGGGCTCACCGGGGAGCTGTTTTTT	CASSEGRGLTGELFF	TRBV6-1	TRBJ2-2	.	.
TGTGCCAGCTCACAATCCGCGGGGGCAAATGAGCAGTTCTTC	CASSQSAGANEQFF	TRBV18	TRBJ2-1	.	.
TGCAGCGTCAAAGGACAGAGGGGTAGGGACACTGAAGCTTTCTTT	CSVKGQRGRDTEAFF	TRBV29-1	TRBJ1-1	.	.
TGTGCCAGCTCACCACTTCAGAACACTGAAGCTTTCTTT	CASSPLQNTEAFF	TRBV18	TRBJ1-1	.	.
TGTGCCAGCAGCTGGTGGACTGGGGAGACCCAGTACTTC	CASSWWTGETQYF	TRBV5-8	TRBJ2-5	.	.
TGTGCCAGCAAGAACACCGAGGGAGAGACCCAGTACTTC	CASKNTEGETQYF	TRBV12-3/TRBV12-4	TRBJ2-5	.	.
TGTGCCAGCAGTTACTATCGGACTAGCGAAGAGACCCAGTACTTC	CASSYYRTSEETQYF	TRBV6-5	TRBJ2-5	.	TRBD2
TGCGCCAGCAGCTTTGGAGGAAGCACAGATACGCAGTATTTT	CASSFGGSTDTQYF	TRBV5-1	TRBJ2-3	.	.